This T cell receptor beta chain originates from a study of cytomegalovirus exposure and HLA in healthy donors. V lost 3 bases and J lost 3; bases outside the gene matches: 9. The V gene's germline CDR1 is LNHDA and CDR2 SQIVND (reference sequence). This CDR3 spans 16 amino acids. PCR used 60 Vbeta primers and 13 Jbeta primers. Only in-frame clones appear in the TCRdb table, and some are missing; sequencing was by immunoSEQ multiplex PCR. The sample comprises about 88,000 clones, 80% to 90% of which are singletons, and around 2.3% rests with the top ten. The J gene is TRBJ1-2, the V gene TRBV19, with TRBD1 matching over 8 bases. This clonotype was sampled from a man in his late teens or twenties in good health and CMV-seronegative. The sample taken for sequencing was PBMCs. CDR3 nucleotides: TGTGCCAGTAGTATTTACAGGGGGAGAGCGGACTATGGCTACACCTTC. It yields the protein CASSIYRGRADYGYTF.